This paragraph reports one T cell receptor beta chain. These data belong to a study of cytomegalovirus exposure and HLA in healthy donors. Germline CDR1 reads SGHRS; CDR2 reads YFSETQ. The CDR3 is 15 amino acids. Trimming removed 0 bases at V and 3 bases at J, with 13 bases between. Use of 60 Vbeta and 13 Jbeta primers characterized the PCR. The protocol was immunoSEQ multiplex PCR, while the TCRdb copy is restricted to in-frame clones and leaves out a portion. The sample lists fewer than 250,000 clones, over 60% seen once, with roughly 2.1% in the top ten. Sequencing was carried out using PBMCs. The chain carries TRBV5-1 and TRBJ2-7; D call uncertain. The TCR originated in a woman in her 30s in good health and CMV-seropositive. The CDR3 DNA reads as TGCGCCAGCAGCTTGGTTCACGGAGAAGGCTACGAGCAGTACTTC. Translated, it gives CASSLVHGEGYEQYF.